Following are 14 T cell receptor beta chains from one sample sequenced in a study of T cell repertoires in cytomegalovirus infection. From the reads, TCRdb called clonotypes with MiXCR, one entry per CDR3 protein. The sample records about 920,000 distinct CDR3 sequences, around 30% being singletons. Their cognate antigens are unknown. This specimen was cultured CD8+ T cells from PBMCs, taken from culture after CMV antigen stimulation. The receptors shown here come from a human donor in good health (CMV status not recorded). Some clones in this sample may be carry-over from other donors' samples.

This clonotype was picked up a small number of times. CDR3 region: CASSFGVGLGANVLTF. The CDR3 DNA sequence: TGTGCCAGCAGTTTTGGGGTAGGGCTCGGGGCCAACGTCCTGACTTTC. The V call is TRBV28, the J call TRBJ2-6, with D unclear. With 3 bases removed from V and 4 bases from J, the gap between germline ends came to 13 bases. The CDR3 runs 16 residues. Germline V lookup: CDR1 MDHEN, CDR2 SYDVKM.

This clonotype was detected a few times. J is TRBJ1-2 and V is TRBV12-3 or TRBV12-4, with D hard to call. Deletions cut 3 bases from V and 3 bases from J, with 8 bases between. This CDR3 contains 13 residues. The CDR3: CASSFGDHYGYTF. The CDR3 DNA reads as TGTGCCAGCAGTTTTGGTGATCACTATGGCTACACCTTC.

This chain uses TRBV5-1 with TRBJ2-5; 7 bases map to TRBD1. V lost 7 bases, J lost 5 bases, and 20 bases stayed unmatched. The CDR3 runs to 17 residues. CDR1 is SGHRS and CDR2 is YFSETQ in the germline V gene. The CDR3 nucleotides read TGCGCCAGCCAGATCGGCCGAACAGGGGCCGTATGGGAGACCCAGTACTTC. Encoded protein: CASQIGRTGAVWETQYF.

This chain uses TRBV6-6 with TRBJ2-3; 14 bases align to TRBD2. The CDR3 is 19 residues long. V lost 4 bases to trimming and J lost 5 bases; unmatched junction nucleotides: 14. The germline V gene has CDR1 MNHNY and CDR2 SVGAGI (reference sequence). CDR3 region: CASSSKGLAGAHGGDTQYF. CDR3 bases: TGTGCCAGCAGTTCAAAGGGACTAGCGGGGGCCCACGGAGGAGATACGCAGTATTTT.

The table lists this clonotype with many counts. V is TRBV7-9 and J is TRBJ1-4, with D possibly being TRBD1 (5 bases). This CDR3 contains 16 residues. The germline gives CDR1 SEHNR, CDR2 FQNEAQ (reference sequence). Trimming shortened V by 6 bases and J by 8 bases, and 22 bases separated the two germline ends. The CDR3: CASRFKEDGWDEKLFF. The CDR3 bases are TGTGCCAGCAGATTTAAAGAAGACGGGTGGGACGAAAAACTGTTTTTT.

In this sample, this clonotype turned up a few times. The CDR3 DNA reads as TGTGCCAGCAGCTCTACAGGGGGGCGCGGAAACACCATATATTTT. Protein product: CASSSTGGRGNTIYF. This chain uses TRBV7-9 with TRBJ1-3, with 8 bases lining up with TRBD1. Trimming removed 4 bases from V and 4 bases from J; junction bases left unmatched: 6. The CDR3 extends over 15 amino acids. The germline CDR1 and CDR2 sequences are SEHNR and FQNEAQ (reference sequence). Full variable domain (remainder filled in from reference TRBV7-9 and TRBJ1-3): DTGVSQNPRHKITKRGQNVTFRCDPISEHNRLYWYRQTLGQGPEFLTYFQNEAQLEKSRLLSDRFSAERPKGSFSTLEIQRTEQGDSAMYLCASSSTGGRGNTIYFGEGSWLTVV.

This chain uses TRBV7-6 with TRBJ1-5, with 12 bases lining up with TRBD1. Unmatched junction bases numbered 4, after V lost 5 bases and J lost 5 bases. The CDR3 extends over 15 amino acids. Germline loops: CDR1 SGHVS, CDR2 FNYEAQ. The CDR3 DNA reads as TGTGCCAGCAGCACGGGGACAGGGGGCTATCAGCCCCAGCATTTT. Protein: CASSTGTGGYQPQHF.

J is TRBJ2-2 and V is TRBV12-3 or TRBV12-4; D is undetermined. V was shortened by 3 bases and J by 2 bases, with 10 bases between the two germline ends. The CDR3 totals 15 residues. The chain's CDR3 is CASSFGLLNTGELFF. CDR3 nucleotide sequence: TGTGCCAGCAGTTTCGGTCTCCTAAACACCGGGGAGCTGTTTTTT.

The CDR3 DNA sequence: TGTGCCAGCAGTTTTGGGGGCGGGGGGTATAGCAATCAGCCCCAGCATTTT. As protein: CASSFGGGGYSNQPQHF. The chain combines TRBV27 with TRBJ1-5; a possible D gene is TRBD1 (6 bases). The germline CDR1 and CDR2 sequences are MNHEY and SMNVEV (reference sequence). V shed 3 bases and J shed 0 bases, with 15 bases lying between them. This CDR3 has 17 residues.

This clonotype was seen more than once but under ten times. The J gene is TRBJ2-7, the V gene TRBV6-5; 9 nucleotides match TRBD1. The J segment lost 4 bases and the V segment lost 2 bases, leaving 6 bases of the junction unmatched. This CDR3 has 15 amino acids. The germline V gene encodes CDR1 MNHEY and CDR2 SVGAGI. CDR3 in amino acids: CASSYGGQGFYEQYF. CDR3 in DNA: TGTGCCAGCAGTTACGGGGGACAGGGCTTTTACGAGCAGTACTTC.

The sample holds one count of this clonotype. The gene calls are TRBV13 and TRBJ2-7; D unresolved. The germline V gene encodes CDR1 PRHDT and CDR2 FYEKMQ (reference sequence). Trimming removed 3 bases at V and 3 bases at J, with 9 bases between. This CDR3 contains 13 residues. CDR3 loop: CASSFGSLYEQYV. CDR3 DNA: TGTGCCAGCAGCTTCGGCAGCCTCTACGAGCAGTACGTC.

This clonotype was recorded many times. This chain links TRBV7-2 with TRBJ2-5, with 8 bases fitting TRBD2. CDR3 length: 12 amino acids. Germline V CDR1 and CDR2: SGHTA, FQGNSA. V trimming: 9 bases; J trimming: 5 bases; junction bases outside the gene matches: 5. Written as DNA, the CDR3 is TGTGCCAGTCAGCAGCGGGAGGAGACCCAGTACTTC. Amino acids: CASQQREETQYF.

About this clonotype: This sequence may be a read error, since a much larger clone differs from it by one base. The genes are TRBV7-6 and TRBJ2-1; D is ambiguous. The CDR3 is made up of 15 amino acids. CDR1 and CDR2 from the germline V gene are SGHVS and FNYEAQ. With 7 bases removed from V and 8 bases from J, the gap between germline ends came to 21 bases. CDR3 coding DNA: TGTGCCAGCAACTTTCGGGTCGGGCAGAACGATGAGCAGTTCTTC. Its protein product is CASNFRVGQNDEQFF.

The chain employs TRBV27 and TRBJ1-2; TRBD1 is a possible D gene (6 bases). Germline V CDR1 and CDR2: MNHEY, SMNVEV (reference sequence). There are 15 residues in the CDR3. Trimming cost V 4 bases and J 1 base, with 13 bases left between them. CDR3 protein: CASSSGQTFNYGYTF. The CDR3 DNA sequence: TGTGCCAGCAGTTCCGGACAGACGTTTAACTATGGCTACACCTTC.